This T cell receptor (beta chain) was recorded in a study of blood T cell repertoires in COVID-19. Sequencing was performed with immunoSEQ multiplex PCR; in TCRdb, only in-frame clones are kept and a portion is missing. The data contain roughly 78,000 clones, approximately 82% of them seen just once; the ten biggest clones take up approximately 18%. V lost 4 bases and J lost 5; bases outside the gene matches: 7. Germline V gene sequence: CDR1 SGHRS, CDR2 YFSETQ. There are 14 residues in the CDR3. The TCR originated in a woman aged 80 or over with acute or convalescent COVID-19. The chain uses TRBV5-1 and TRBJ2-7; 9 nucleotides line up with TRBD1. Sequencing used peripheral blood. Here the CDR3 reads CASSLPTGGNEQYF. The CDR3 nucleotides read TGCGCCAGCAGCCTGCCGACAGGGGGAAACGAGCAGTACTTC.